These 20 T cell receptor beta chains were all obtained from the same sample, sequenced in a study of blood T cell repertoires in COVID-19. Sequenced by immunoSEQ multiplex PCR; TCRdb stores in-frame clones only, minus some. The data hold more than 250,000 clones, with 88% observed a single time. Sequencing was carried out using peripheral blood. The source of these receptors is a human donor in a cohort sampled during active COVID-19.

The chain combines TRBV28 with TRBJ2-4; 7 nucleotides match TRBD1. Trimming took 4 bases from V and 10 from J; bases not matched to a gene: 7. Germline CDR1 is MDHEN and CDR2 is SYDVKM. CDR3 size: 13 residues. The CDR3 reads CASSSPGQKIQYF. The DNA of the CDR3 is TGTGCCAGCAGTTCTCCGGGACAGAAGATTCAGTACTTC. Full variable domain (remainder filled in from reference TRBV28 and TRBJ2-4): DVKVTQSSRYLVKRTGEKVFLECVQDMDHENMFWYRQDPGLGLRLIYFSYDVKMKEKGDIPEGYSVSREKKERFSLILESASTNQTSMYLCASSSPGQKIQYFGAGTRLSVL.

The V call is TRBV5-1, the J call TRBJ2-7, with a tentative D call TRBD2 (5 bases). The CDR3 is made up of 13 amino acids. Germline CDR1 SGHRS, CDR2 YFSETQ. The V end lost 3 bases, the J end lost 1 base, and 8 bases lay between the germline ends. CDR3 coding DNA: TGCGCCAGCAGCTACTCGGGGTCCTACGAGCAGTACTTC. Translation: CASSYSGSYEQYF.

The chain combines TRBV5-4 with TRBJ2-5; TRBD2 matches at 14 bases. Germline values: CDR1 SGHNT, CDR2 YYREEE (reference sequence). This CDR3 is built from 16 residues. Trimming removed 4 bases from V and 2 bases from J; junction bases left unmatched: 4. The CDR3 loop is CASSLGLAGGQETQYF. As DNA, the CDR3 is TGTGCCAGCAGCCTAGGACTAGCGGGAGGACAAGAGACCCAGTACTTC.

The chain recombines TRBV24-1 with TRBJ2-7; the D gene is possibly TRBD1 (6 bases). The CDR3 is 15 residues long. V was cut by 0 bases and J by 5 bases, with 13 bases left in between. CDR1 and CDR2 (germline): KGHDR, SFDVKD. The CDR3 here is CATSDLPAGVDEQYF. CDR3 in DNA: TGTGCCACCAGTGATTTGCCGGCAGGGGTTGACGAGCAGTACTTC.

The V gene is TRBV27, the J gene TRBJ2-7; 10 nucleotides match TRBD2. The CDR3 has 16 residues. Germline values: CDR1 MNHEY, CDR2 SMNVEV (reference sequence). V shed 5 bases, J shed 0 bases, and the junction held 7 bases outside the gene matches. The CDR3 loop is CASSPAWTSGSYEQYF. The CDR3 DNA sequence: TGTGCCAGCAGTCCGGCCTGGACTAGCGGCTCCTACGAGCAGTACTTC.

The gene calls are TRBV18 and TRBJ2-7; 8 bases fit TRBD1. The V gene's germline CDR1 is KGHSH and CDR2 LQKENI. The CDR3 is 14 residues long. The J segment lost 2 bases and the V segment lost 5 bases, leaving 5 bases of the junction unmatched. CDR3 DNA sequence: TGTGCCAGCTCATCGGGACAGGAGGCCTACGAGCAGTACTTC. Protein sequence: CASSSGQEAYEQYF.

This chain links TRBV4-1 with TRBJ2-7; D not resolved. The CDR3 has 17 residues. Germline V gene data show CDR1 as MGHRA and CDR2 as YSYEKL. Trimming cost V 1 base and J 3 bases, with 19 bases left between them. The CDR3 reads CASSQGGEALSLYEQYF. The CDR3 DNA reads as TGCGCCAGCAGCCAAGGTGGTGAGGCGTTGAGTCTCTACGAGCAGTACTTC.

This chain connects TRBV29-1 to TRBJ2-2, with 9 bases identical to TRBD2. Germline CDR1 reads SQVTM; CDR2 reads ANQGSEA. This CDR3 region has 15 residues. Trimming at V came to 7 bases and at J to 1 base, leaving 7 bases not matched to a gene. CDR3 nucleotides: TGCAGCGCCCGGGCTAGCGGGGAGAACACCGGGGAGCTGTTTTTT. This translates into CSARASGENTGELFF.

The DNA of the CDR3 is TGTGCCAGCAGTCCGACCTGGGCTCTAGCGGGAGGCTCCTACGAGCAGTACTTC. Amino acids: CASSPTWALAGGSYEQYF. The genes are TRBV6-2 or TRBV6-3 and TRBJ2-7; 11 bases are a match to TRBD2. The CDR3 has 18 residues. V was clipped by 5 bases and J by 0 bases; unmatched bases: 12. Germline V gene data show CDR1 as MNHEY and CDR2 as SVGEGT.

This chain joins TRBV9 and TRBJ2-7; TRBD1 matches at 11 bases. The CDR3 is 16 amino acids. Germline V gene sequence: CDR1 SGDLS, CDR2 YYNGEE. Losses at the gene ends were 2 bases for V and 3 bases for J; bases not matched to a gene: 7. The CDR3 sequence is CASSVGGQGALYEQYF. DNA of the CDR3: TGTGCCAGCAGCGTGGGCGGACAGGGGGCTCTCTACGAGCAGTACTTC.

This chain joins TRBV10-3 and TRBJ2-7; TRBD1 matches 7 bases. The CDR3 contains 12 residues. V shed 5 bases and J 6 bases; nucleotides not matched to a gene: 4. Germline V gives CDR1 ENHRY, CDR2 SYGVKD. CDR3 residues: CAISKGDSEQYF. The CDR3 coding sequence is TGTGCCATCAGTAAGGGGGACAGCGAGCAGTACTTC.

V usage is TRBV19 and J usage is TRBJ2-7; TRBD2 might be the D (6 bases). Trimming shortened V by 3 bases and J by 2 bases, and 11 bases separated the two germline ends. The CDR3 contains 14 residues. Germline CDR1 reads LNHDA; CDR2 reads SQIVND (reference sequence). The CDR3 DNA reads TGTGCCAGTAGTATTGGGAGGAGCGCCTACGAGCAGTACTTC. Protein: CASSIGRSAYEQYF.

This CDR3 reads CASSARYGYTDTQYF. The CDR3 region has the DNA TGTGCCAGCAGTGCGCGGTACGGTTACACAGATACGCAGTATTTT. The chain uses TRBV27 and TRBJ2-3; the D is unclear. V was clipped by 5 bases and J by 2 bases, with 14 bases between them. Germline V lookup: CDR1 MNHEY, CDR2 SMNVEV (reference sequence). This CDR3 comprises 15 residues.

In nucleotides, the CDR3 is TGCGCCAGCAGCCAAGATCCTGGACTAGCGGGAGGGTCGTCCAAAAACATTCAGTACTTC. Its protein is CASSQDPGLAGGSSKNIQYF. This chain connects TRBV4-1 to TRBJ2-4, with TRBD2 identical over 15 bases. Trimming cost V 0 bases and J 2 bases; bases outside gene matches: 8. Germline V gives CDR1 MGHRA, CDR2 YSYEKL. This CDR3 has 20 amino acids.

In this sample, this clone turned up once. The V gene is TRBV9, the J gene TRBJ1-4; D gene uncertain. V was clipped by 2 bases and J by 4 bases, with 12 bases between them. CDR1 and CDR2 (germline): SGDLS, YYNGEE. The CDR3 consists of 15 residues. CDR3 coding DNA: TGTGCCAGCAGCGTTGAGGGTGGCCTTAATGAAAAACTGTTTTTT. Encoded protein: CASSVEGGLNEKLFF.

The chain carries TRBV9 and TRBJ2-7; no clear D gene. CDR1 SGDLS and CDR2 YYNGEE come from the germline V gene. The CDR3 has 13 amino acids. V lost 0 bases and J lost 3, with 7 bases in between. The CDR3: CASSVDINYEQYF. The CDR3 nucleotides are TGTGCCAGCAGCGTAGACATAAACTACGAGCAGTACTTC.

CDR3 coding DNA: TGTGCCAGCAGTGATGGGCCCTTCGTGGGCGAGCAGTACTTC. It translates to CASSDGPFVGEQYF. This sequence joins TRBV2 and TRBJ2-7; no definite D call. This CDR3 has 14 residues. The V gene lost 3 bases and the J gene lost 6 bases, with 15 bases spanning the gap. Germline V lookup: CDR1 SNHLY, CDR2 FYNNEI.

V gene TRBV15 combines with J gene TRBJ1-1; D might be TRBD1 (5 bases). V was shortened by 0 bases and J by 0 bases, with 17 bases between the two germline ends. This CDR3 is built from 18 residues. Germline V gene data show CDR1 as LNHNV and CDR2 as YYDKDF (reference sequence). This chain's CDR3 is CATSRDARGLYMNTEAFF. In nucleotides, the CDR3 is TGTGCCACCAGCAGAGATGCAAGGGGCCTCTACATGAACACTGAAGCTTTCTTT.

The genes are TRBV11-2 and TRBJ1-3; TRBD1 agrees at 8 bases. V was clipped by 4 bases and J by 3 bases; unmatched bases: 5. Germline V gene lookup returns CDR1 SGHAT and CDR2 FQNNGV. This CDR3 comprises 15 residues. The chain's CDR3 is CASSSQGAIGNTIYF. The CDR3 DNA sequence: TGTGCCAGCAGCTCCCAGGGGGCAATTGGAAACACCATATATTTT.

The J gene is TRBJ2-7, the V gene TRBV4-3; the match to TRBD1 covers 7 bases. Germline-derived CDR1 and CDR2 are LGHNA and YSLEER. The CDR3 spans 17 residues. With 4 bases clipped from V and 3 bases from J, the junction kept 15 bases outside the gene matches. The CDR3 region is CASSRFSDRDSSYEQYF. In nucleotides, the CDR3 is TGCGCCAGCAGCCGTTTTTCCGACCGGGACAGCAGCTACGAGCAGTACTTC.